These 22 T cell receptor beta chains came from one sample sequenced in a study of siplizumab effects on memory and regulatory T cells. Using immunoSEQ multiplex PCR, the repertoire was profiled, and TCRdb retains in-frame clones only, with some absent. The top ten hold 0.25% to 0.35% of the sample, which has 100,000 to 120,000 clones, about 93% seen once. The sequenced sample was CD4+ T cells sorted from blood. The origin of the receptors is a human donor in good health.

DNA for the CDR3: TGCGCCAGCAGCTCCGACGGACAGCAGTTCTTC. It translates to CASSSDGQQFF. J is TRBJ2-1 and V is TRBV5-1; D uncertain. Germline V gene lookup returns CDR1 SGHRS and CDR2 YFSETQ. The V and J ends lost 3 bases and 11 bases respectively, with 9 bases between them. The CDR3 has 11 residues. Supplemented by reference TRBV5-1 and TRBJ2-1, the full variable domain reads KAGVTQTPRYLIKTRGQQVTLSCSPISGHRSVSWYQQTPGQGLQFLFEYFSETQRNKGNFPGRFSGRQFSNSRSEMNVSTLELGDSALYLCASSSDGQQFFGPGTRLTVL.

The V gene is TRBV7-6, the J gene TRBJ2-2; the match to TRBD1 covers 8 bases. The germline CDR1 and CDR2 sequences are SGHVS and FNYEAQ. This CDR3 comprises 17 residues. V shed 6 bases, J shed 6 bases, and the junction held 15 bases outside the gene matches. The CDR3 nucleotides read TGTGCCAGCAGGGACCCTTTGGCAGGGGGCCGGTCCGGGGAGCTGTTTTTT. Its protein is CASRDPLAGGRSGELFF.

This chain links TRBV5-1 with TRBJ1-5, with D perhaps TRBD1 (6 bases). The length of the CDR3 is 15 residues. Germline CDR1 SGHRS, CDR2 YFSETQ. Between the trimmed V and J ends, which lost 0 bases and 4 bases, there was a span of 11 bases. The CDR3 DNA sequence: TGCGCCAGCAGCTTGGAAGGCAGGGGTAATCAGCCCCAGCATTTT. This gives the protein CASSLEGRGNQPQHF.

The V gene is TRBV4-1, the J gene TRBJ2-7, with D maybe TRBD1 (6 bases). The CDR3 totals 15 residues. Trimming took 1 base from V and 3 from J, leaving 13 bases between them. Germline values: CDR1 MGHRA, CDR2 YSYEKL. CDR3 sequence (DNA): TGCGCCAGCAGCCAAGGGGGGCAGGGCAGCTACGAGCAGTACTTC. Protein product: CASSQGGQGSYEQYF.

The rearrangement joins TRBV30 to TRBJ1-2; D gene unclear. Trimming removed 0 bases at V and 8 bases at J, with 28 bases between. The CDR3 contains 18 residues. The V gene's germline CDR1 is GTSNPN and CDR2 SVGIG (reference sequence). For the CDR3, the DNA is TGTGCCTGGAGTGTACGCCCGACGGTCGGAGGATTTACGAGGGGCTACACCTTC. It encodes CAWSVRPTVGGFTRGYTF. Complete variable domain (other parts from reference TRBV30 and TRBJ1-2): SQTIHQWPATLVQPVGSPLSLECTVEGTSNPNLYWYRQAAGRGLQLLFYSVGIGQISSEVPQNLSASRPQDRQFILSSKKLLLSDSGFYLCAWSVRPTVGGFTRGYTFGSGTRLTVV.

This rearrangement joins TRBV30 to TRBJ2-2, with no clear D. The CDR3 extends over 13 amino acids. The V gene lost 0 bases and the J gene lost 6 bases, with 8 bases spanning the gap. Germline lookup yields CDR1 GTSNPN and CDR2 SVGIG (reference sequence). The CDR3 region is CAWSVSVAGELFF. CDR3 nucleotides: TGTGCCTGGAGTGTAAGCGTGGCCGGGGAGCTGTTTTTT.

This chain connects TRBV6-1 to TRBJ2-3; D is uncertain. The V and J ends lost 11 bases and 2 bases respectively, with 17 bases between them. In germline, CDR1 is MNHNS, CDR2 SASEGT. This CDR3 is 14 amino acids long. The CDR3 DNA is TGTGCCGCCCCCTCTATGCGGAACACAGATACGCAGTATTTT. It specifies CAAPSMRNTDTQYF.

The chain has TRBV2 and TRBJ2-4, with 8 positions matching TRBD2. J gave up 0 bases and V 3 bases, and 4 bases lay outside the gene matches. Germline-derived CDR1 and CDR2 are SNHLY and FYNNEI. The CDR3 extends over 16 amino acids. CDR3 protein: CASSEPSGLAKNIQYF. The CDR3 DNA is TGTGCCAGCAGTGAGCCTAGCGGGCTAGCCAAAAACATTCAGTACTTC.

V and J are TRBV2 and TRBJ1-4; unclear D gene. The germline V gene encodes CDR1 SNHLY and CDR2 FYNNEI. V lost 4 bases and J lost 7, with 10 bases in between. The CDR3 is 13 residues long. The DNA of the CDR3 is TGTGCCAGCAGTGTAAATAAGGGTGAAAAACTGTTTTTT. This encodes CASSVNKGEKLFF.

In this sample, this clone turned up once. The rearrangement uses TRBV6-5 and TRBJ2-2, with 11 bases identical to TRBD2. The J segment lost 6 bases and the V segment lost 6 bases, leaving 6 bases of the junction unmatched. The length of the CDR3 is 15 residues. Germline assignment: CDR1 MNHEY and CDR2 SVGAGI. The CDR3: CASSRLAGGAGELFF. The CDR3 bases are TGTGCCAGCAGCCGCCTAGCGGGAGGCGCCGGGGAGCTGTTTTTT.

The chain employs TRBV6-1 and TRBJ2-2, with D perhaps being TRBD1 or TRBD2 (5 bases each). Trimming left V 6 bases short and J 0 bases short, with 5 bases between. Germline values: CDR1 MNHNS, CDR2 SASEGT. CDR3 length: 13 residues. The CDR3 nucleotides are TGTGCCAGCAGGGGACCGAACACCGGGGAGCTGTTTTTT. As protein: CASRGPNTGELFF.

The table lists this clone with a few counts. This sequence joins TRBV6-1 and TRBJ2-7, with D perhaps given as TRBD1 or TRBD2 (6 bases each). Germline assignment: CDR1 MNHNS and CDR2 SASEGT. This CDR3 is 13 amino acids long. V lost 3 bases to trimming and J lost 5 bases, with 11 bases between them. The CDR3 loop is CASSERGVDEQYF. The DNA for the CDR3 is TGTGCCAGCAGTGAGAGGGGGGTTGACGAGCAGTACTTC.

V gene TRBV30 combines with J gene TRBJ1-4; D possibly corresponds to TRBD1 (5 bases). Trimming pared 3 bases from V and 7 bases from J, leaving 18 bases between. The CDR3 has 15 amino acids. Germline loops: CDR1 GTSNPN, CDR2 SVGIG (reference sequence). CDR3 sequence reads: CAWSPGTAVGEKLFF. In nucleotides, the CDR3 is TGTGCCTGGAGCCCCGGGACGGCGGTTGGTGAAAAACTGTTTTTT.

This rearrangement joins TRBV7-9 to TRBJ2-2; 7 positions agree with TRBD2. Germline lookup yields CDR1 SEHNR and CDR2 FQNEAQ (reference sequence). The junction had 9 bases not matched to a gene; V was cut back by 8 bases and J by 0 bases. The CDR3 spans 16 residues. The CDR3 nucleotides are TGTGCCAGCCGCCCCGGTGGGGGGGCGAACACCGGGGAGCTGTTTTTT. Translated: CASRPGGGANTGELFF.

This clone was recorded once. CDR3 nucleotides: TGTGCCTGGAGGGGGATCCACAATGAGCAGTTCTTC. Translating it yields CAWRGIHNEQFF. This sequence joins TRBV30 and TRBJ2-1; D is uncertain. Germline loops: CDR1 GTSNPN, CDR2 SVGIG (reference sequence). The CDR3 has 12 amino acids. V lost 3 bases and J 5 bases, leaving 8 bases between the germline ends. Drawing the rest from reference TRBV30 and TRBJ2-1, the complete variable domain is SQTIHQWPATLVQPVGSPLSLECTVEGTSNPNLYWYRQAAGRGLQLLFYSVGIGQISSEVPQNLSASRPQDRQFILSSKKLLLSDSGFYLCAWRGIHNEQFFGPGTRLTVL.

In nucleotides, the CDR3 is TGTGCCAGCAGCCTAGGAGTAGGCGAAGAGACCCAGTACTTC. It is translated as CASSLGVGEETQYF. The chain carries TRBV7-8 and TRBJ2-5; D is undetermined. From germline, CDR1 is SGHVS and CDR2 FQNEAQ. This CDR3 is 14 amino acids long. V lost 5 bases and J lost 3, with 13 bases in between.

The J gene is TRBJ1-1, the V gene TRBV19; 8 nucleotides match TRBD1. This CDR3 has 13 residues. Germline V gene sequence: CDR1 LNHDA, CDR2 SQIVND (reference sequence). The trim removed 6 bases at V and 3 bases at J, leaving 3 bases unmatched. The CDR3 loop is CASSQGADTEAFF. In DNA form, the CDR3 reads TGTGCCAGTAGCCAGGGGGCGGACACTGAAGCTTTCTTT.

The chain couples TRBV19 to TRBJ2-7; 7 nucleotides agree with TRBD2. The germline V gene encodes CDR1 LNHDA and CDR2 SQIVND (reference sequence). This CDR3 is 14 amino acids long. V was pared by 7 bases and J by 2 bases, with 8 bases of the junction left unmatched. The CDR3 protein is CASKPGGIPYEQYF. CDR3 in DNA: TGTGCCAGTAAACCCGGGGGGATTCCCTACGAGCAGTACTTC.

This clone was seen once. The rearrangement links TRBV19 to TRBJ1-5; D ambiguous. The CDR3 is made up of 15 amino acids. Trimming took off 7 bases at V and 3 bases at J, with 16 bases between the two ends. Germline CDR1 and CDR2: LNHDA and SQIVND (reference sequence). CDR3 coding DNA: TGTGCCAGTACCAGCACGTTTAATAACAATCAGCCCCAGCATTTT. Encoded protein: CASTSTFNNNQPQHF.

The rearrangement joins TRBV4-1 to TRBJ1-1; 9 bases agree with TRBD1. With 4 bases clipped from V and 6 bases from J, the junction kept 18 bases outside the gene matches. Looked up from germline, CDR1 is MGHRA and CDR2 is YSYEKL. The CDR3 loop spans 18 amino acids. CDR3 coding DNA: TGCGCCAGCAGCCTACAAGGTGCCGGGACAGGGAAGGTGGCTGAAGCTTTCTTT. Amino acid sequence: CASSLQGAGTGKVAEAFF.

The DNA for the CDR3 is TGTGCCAGCGGACAGCACTCCTACGAGCAGTACTTC. The encoded protein is CASGQHSYEQYF. The chain carries TRBV6-6 and TRBJ2-7, with D perhaps matching TRBD1 (6 bases). The CDR3 extends over 12 amino acids. From germline, CDR1 is MNHNY and CDR2 SVGAGI (reference sequence). Trimming took off 8 bases at V and 0 bases at J, with 8 bases between the two ends.

The rearrangement uses TRBV14 and TRBJ1-3; 7 bases line up with TRBD1. Trimming cost V 4 bases and J 1 base; bases outside gene matches: 4. Germline assignment: CDR1 SGHDN and CDR2 FVKESK. CDR3 length: 15 residues. In nucleotides, the CDR3 is TGTGCCAGCAGCCGACAGGGACTTTCTGGAAACACCATATATTTT. Protein product: CASSRQGLSGNTIYF.